This is a list of T cell receptor beta chains from one sample in a study of human T cells and chemical hapten exposure. TCRdb recomputed calls from the RACE reads with MiXCR, one row per CDR3 protein. The sample yields some 340,000 distinct CDR3 sequences, around 7% seen once. Here the sequenced sample was whole blood, taken in connection with sensitization to the hapten diphenylcyclopropenone (DPC). All receptors derive from a woman under 30 with alopecia areata. Some clones in this sample may be carry-over from other donors' samples. Each CDR3 is given with its conserved first and last residue.

j_call,v_call,cdr3_aa
TRBJ1-1,TRBV20-1,CSARWSVNTEAFF
TRBJ2-7,TRBV5-1,CASSPRNGVSYEQYF
TRBJ1-6,TRBV5-1,CASSFTEVKYNSPLHF
TRBJ2-4,TRBV12-3/TRBV12-4,CASSLGGGVDIQYF
TRBJ2-7,TRBV29-1,CSVVPSSYEQYF
TRBJ2-4,TRBV27,CASRLKQGWYIQYF
TRBJ2-7,TRBV21-1,CASSKVRTGASYEQYF
TRBJ2-7,TRBV29-1,CSTRGRSEQYF
TRBJ2-5,TRBV11-2,CASSQTGLAGQETQYF
TRBJ1-5,TRBV7-8,CASSATGTQPQHF
TRBJ1-2,TRBV4-1,CASSQAPGLGGGYTF
TRBJ2-3,TRBV2,CASTQSTDTQYF
TRBJ2-5,TRBV5-1,CASSLSTSGQETQYF
TRBJ2-3,TRBV7-2,CASSRDEDDTQYF
TRBJ2-7,TRBV11-3,CASSLDGTENYEQYF
TRBJ2-3,TRBV19,CASSMEGASTDTQYF
TRBJ1-1,TRBV5-1,CASSLGDSPQAFF
TRBJ1-1,TRBV25-1,CASSLTGAEAFF
TRBJ2-7,TRBV21-1,CAITGTADYEQYF
TRBJ1-4,TRBV3-1,CASSQDLDSTEKLFF
TRBJ2-1,TRBV11-3,CASSLAASAAYNEQFF
TRBJ1-1,TRBV5-1,CASSSRPDRLNTEAFF
TRBJ2-3,TRBV7-9,CASSPYRSLVGLAGGDTQYF
TRBJ2-7,TRBV29-1,CSARTGSIYEQYF
TRBJ1-6,TRBV4-3,CASSQGSVGQKNSPLHF
TRBJ1-5,TRBV20-1,CSARGISNQPQHF
TRBJ2-3,TRBV5-6,CASSFRRQGKIDTQYF
TRBJ1-6,TRBV5-1,CASSPDREDDSPLHF
TRBJ2-2,TRBV7-2,CASSPQPANTGELFF
TRBJ1-1,TRBV29-1,CSVTSFDRGTTEAFF
TRBJ2-7,TRBV11-1,CASSLRDSYEQYF
TRBJ2-2,TRBV7-9,CAILGQGALNTGELFF
TRBJ2-3,TRBV10-3,CAISDAGVSTDTQYF
TRBJ2-2,TRBV27,CASSLGGPLTGELFF
TRBJ1-2,TRBV2,CASGGTGRYGYTF
TRBJ2-5,TRBV6-2/TRBV6-3,CASRGQLIQETQYF
TRBJ1-1,TRBV13,CASSSADSTEAFF
TRBJ1-5,TRBV6-5,CASSYAQGNQPQHF
TRBJ2-7,TRBV6-5,CASSPPTRGVSYEQYF
TRBJ2-3,TRBV7-3,CASSSTSGGAYDTQYF
TRBJ2-3,TRBV18,CASSPPSNTDTQYF
TRBJ1-1,TRBV4-1,CASSGGGQGDTEAFF
TRBJ1-1,TRBV29-1,CSVEVLVNTEAFF
TRBJ1-2,TRBV12-3/TRBV12-4,CASSYDKYNYGYTF
TRBJ2-1,TRBV6-2/TRBV6-3,CASSFLTGTYNEQFF
TRBJ2-1,TRBV6-4,CASSQEMGLAANEQFF
TRBJ1-6,TRBV6-5,CASSYSGGGPPLHF
TRBJ2-7,TRBV6-5,CASSYSRRGVYEQYF
TRBJ1-2,TRBV6-6,CASSPRTGEETF
TRBJ1-5,TRBV27,CASSLYGSPLTNQPQHF
TRBJ2-3,TRBV11-2,CASSLDVGGWEKDTDTQYF
TRBJ1-2,TRBV28,CASSLRTHGYTF
TRBJ2-7,TRBV7-2,CASSLRTGYGYEQYF
TRBJ1-4,TRBV12-3/TRBV12-4,CASSWQGATNEKLFF
TRBJ2-5,TRBV4-3,CASSQGRGTSEETQYF
TRBJ2-7,TRBV11-2,CASSSGGQGPYEQYF